This T cell receptor beta chain was observed in a study of blood T cell repertoires in COVID-19. About the research overall: Spain, Italy and the United States supplied samples that represented acute and convalescent COVID-19.

Original data processing: Reference gene primer amplification gave nucleated cell count estimates. TCRdb's copy holds only in-frame clones and misses some; the assay was immunoSEQ multiplex PCR. V, J and clone size are those of that table, while D and trimming were read from the DNA. The sample lists around 220,000 clones; under 90% were seen once. The CDR3 covers 13 residues. Germline V gene data show CDR1 as SNHLY and CDR2 as FYNNEI. The ends lost 8 bases at V and 5 bases at J; junction bases unmatched: 5. The receptor was isolated from a man aged 30-40 years with active or convalescent COVID-19. The chain recombines TRBV2 with TRBJ1-1; 10 bases are shared with TRBD1. Sequenced sample: peripheral blood. For the CDR3, the DNA is TGTGCCAGCGCGGGACAGGGGATGACTGAAGCTTTCTTT. Translated: CASAGQGMTEAFF.